The rows below give T cell receptor beta chains drawn from one sample of a study of blood T cells in healthy people across ages. TCRdb recomputed calls from the 5' RACE reads with MiXCR, one row per CDR3 protein. The data contain about 1.7 million distinct CDR3 sequences, roughly 27% of them seen just once; the ten biggest clones take up 7.7%. The sample taken for sequencing was blood. Every receptor here comes from a woman aged 25 to 39 in good health. Both conserved end residues are part of each CDR3. Each record gives: clone size, V gene, J gene, D gene, CDR3 protein, CDR3 DNA. The D gene is left open where the match is weak. For some rows the clone size is stated as once, few or many, or as a class when expanded; others skip it.

size: -
V: TRBV4-1
J: TRBJ1-1
D: -
CDR3: CASSQVGTNEAFF
DNA: TGCGCCAGCAGCCAAGTAGGGACCAATGAAGCTTTCTTT

size: -
V: TRBV12-3/TRBV12-4
J: TRBJ1-6
D: -
CDR3: CASSDLISPLHF
DNA: TGTGCCAGCTCCGACCTAATTTCACCCCTCCACTTT

size: -
V: TRBV27
J: TRBJ1-2
D: -
CDR3: CASSLSRYYGYTF
DNA: TGTGCCAGCAGTTTATCTCGCTACTATGGCTACACCTTC

size: -
V: TRBV2
J: TRBJ1-6
D: -
CDR3: CASGEGNPAYNSPLHF
DNA: TGTGCCAGCGGTGAGGGGAATCCGGCGTATAATTCACCCCTCCACTTT

size: few
V: TRBV11-1
J: TRBJ1-1
D: -
CDR3: CASSHGLTEAFF
DNA: TGTGCCAGCAGCCACGGACTCACTGAAGCTTTCTTT

size: -
V: TRBV6-6
J: TRBJ1-1
D: -
CDR3: CASSYSDRPNTEAFF
DNA: TGTGCCAGCAGTTACTCCGACAGACCGAACACTGAAGCTTTCTTT

size: many
V: TRBV7-9
J: TRBJ2-7
D: TRBD1
CDR3: CASSNRGQGSYEQYF
DNA: TGTGCCAGCAGCAACCGTGGACAGGGCTCCTACGAGCAGTACTTC

size: -
V: TRBV27
J: TRBJ2-7
D: -
CDR3: CASSHSLGPAYEQYF
DNA: TGTGCCAGCAGTCACTCACTAGGGCCAGCCTACGAGCAGTACTTC

size: -
V: TRBV30
J: TRBJ2-3
D: TRBD2
CDR3: CAWRKAGGKTRTDTQYF
DNA: TGTGCCTGGAGAAAAGCGGGGGGTAAGACACGCACAGATACGCAGTATTTT

size: few
V: TRBV25-1
J: TRBJ2-3
D: TRBD2
CDR3: CASRPSGGGPRPDTQYF
DNA: TGTGCCAGCAGGCCTAGCGGGGGAGGCCCCCGCCCAGATACGCAGTATTTT

size: -
V: TRBV2
J: TRBJ1-1
D: -
CDR3: CASKAVPNTEAFF
DNA: TGTGCCAGCAAGGCAGTCCCGAACACTGAAGCTTTCTTT

size: -
V: TRBV19
J: TRBJ1-1
D: TRBD1
CDR3: CARKQGATENTEAFF
DNA: TGTGCCAGAAAACAGGGGGCTACCGAGAACACTGAAGCTTTCTTT

size: -
V: TRBV7-9
J: TRBJ2-2
D: -
CDR3: CASSLLAEGAGELFF
DNA: TGTGCCAGCAGCCTCCTAGCGGAGGGGGCCGGGGAGCTGTTTTTT

size: -
V: TRBV20-1
J: TRBJ2-5
D: -
CDR3: CSASSDGSTQETQYF
DNA: TGCAGTGCTAGTTCCGACGGGAGTACCCAAGAGACCCAGTACTTC

size: -
V: TRBV12-5
J: TRBJ1-2
D: -
CDR3: CASGFKSYGYTF
DNA: TGTGCTAGTGGTTTTAAAAGCTATGGCTACACCTTC

size: -
V: TRBV11-3
J: TRBJ2-5
D: -
CDR3: CASSQSPGKRETQYF
DNA: TGTGCCAGCAGCCAAAGTCCAGGGAAGAGGGAGACCCAGTACTTC

size: few
V: TRBV6-1
J: TRBJ1-5
D: -
CDR3: CASIFRDGSNQPQHF
DNA: TGTGCCAGCATATTTAGGGACGGGAGCAATCAGCCCCAGCATTTT

size: few
V: TRBV25-1
J: TRBJ2-3
D: TRBD2
CDR3: CASSDSGRSTDTQYF
DNA: TGTGCCAGCAGTGATAGCGGGAGGAGCACAGATACGCAGTATTTT

size: many
V: TRBV27
J: TRBJ2-7
D: -
CDR3: CASSPSGIPQYF
DNA: TGTGCCAGCAGTCCTTCCGGGATTCCACAGTACTTC

size: many
V: TRBV10-3
J: TRBJ2-7
D: TRBD1
CDR3: CAISERQGSSYEQYF
DNA: TGTGCCATCAGTGAAAGACAGGGTAGCTCCTACGAGCAGTACTTC

size: -
V: TRBV6-2/TRBV6-3
J: TRBJ1-4
D: -
CDR3: CASSFGHPATNEKLFF
DNA: TGTGCCAGCAGTTTCGGACACCCTGCAACTAATGAAAAACTGTTTTTT

size: few
V: TRBV30
J: TRBJ1-2
D: -
CDR3: CACPIGGNYGYTF
DNA: TGTGCCTGCCCCATCGGCGGGAACTATGGCTACACCTTC

size: -
V: TRBV30
J: TRBJ2-1
D: TRBD2
CDR3: CAWSVGLAGGDEQFF
DNA: TGTGCCTGGAGCGTGGGGCTAGCGGGTGGTGATGAGCAGTTCTTC

size: few
V: TRBV25-1
J: TRBJ2-5
D: TRBD2
CDR3: CASSDRTSVETQYF
DNA: TGTGCCAGCAGTGACAGGACTAGCGTGGAGACCCAGTACTTC

size: -
V: TRBV2
J: TRBJ1-5
D: TRBD1
CDR3: CASSYLTGYQPQHF
DNA: TGTGCCAGCAGTTACTTGACAGGGTACCAGCCCCAGCATTTT

size: many
V: TRBV20-1
J: TRBJ2-7
D: -
CDR3: CSARGDEQYF
DNA: TGCAGTGCTAGGGGGGACGAGCAGTACTTC

size: many
V: TRBV7-8
J: TRBJ2-7
D: TRBD2
CDR3: CASSLGVSTSDTYEQYF
DNA: TGTGCCAGCAGCTTAGGTGTTTCCACTAGCGATACCTACGAGCAGTACTTC

size: few
V: TRBV20-1
J: TRBJ2-7
D: -
CDR3: CSVRVFKGSPYEQYF
DNA: TGCAGTGTTAGAGTTTTTAAAGGGTCCCCCTACGAGCAGTACTTC

size: -
V: TRBV10-3
J: TRBJ2-2
D: -
CDR3: CAMTWTADTGELFF
DNA: TGTGCCATGACGTGGACAGCTGACACCGGGGAGCTGTTTTTT

size: -
V: TRBV20-1
J: TRBJ2-1
D: TRBD2
CDR3: CSAREGLAGGFNEQFF
DNA: TGCAGTGCTAGAGAGGGACTAGCGGGGGGGTTCAATGAGCAGTTCTTC

size: few
V: TRBV11-2
J: TRBJ1-6
D: -
CDR3: CASSLLGPGSPLHF
DNA: TGTGCCAGCAGCTTATTAGGCCCTGGTTCACCCCTCCACTTT

size: -
V: TRBV30
J: TRBJ2-2
D: TRBD1
CDR3: CAWSVGDRANTGELFF
DNA: TGTGCCTGGAGTGTAGGAGACAGGGCGAACACCGGGGAGCTGTTTTTT

size: -
V: TRBV2
J: TRBJ2-1
D: -
CDR3: CASRQVPYNEQFF
DNA: TGTGCCAGCCGACAGGTACCCTACAATGAGCAGTTCTTC

size: many
V: TRBV25-1
J: TRBJ2-5
D: -
CDR3: CASQLAETQYF
DNA: TGTGCCAGCCAGTTAGCTGAGACCCAGTACTTC

size: few
V: TRBV18
J: TRBJ2-6
D: -
CDR3: CASSPGESGANVLTF
DNA: TGTGCCAGCTCACCAGGAGAATCCGGGGCCAACGTCCTGACTTTC

size: -
V: TRBV19
J: TRBJ2-7
D: -
CDR3: CASSNHAGYEQYF
DNA: TGTGCCAGTAGTAATCATGCAGGTTACGAGCAGTACTTC

size: many
V: TRBV4-1
J: TRBJ1-2
D: -
CDR3: CASSQDRGTTRNYGYTF
DNA: TGCGCCAGCAGCCAAGATAGGGGGACTACCCGCAACTATGGCTACACCTTC

size: -
V: TRBV5-4
J: TRBJ1-2
D: TRBD1
CDR3: CASSSRDSGYGYTF
DNA: TGTGCCAGCAGCTCACGGGACAGCGGGTATGGCTACACCTTC

size: many
V: TRBV11-2
J: TRBJ1-4
D: -
CDR3: CASTPGALRTNEKLFF
DNA: TGTGCCAGCACCCCGGGGGCGTTGAGAACTAATGAAAAACTGTTTTTT

size: few
V: TRBV20-1
J: TRBJ2-7
D: TRBD2
CDR3: CSARETAGFVEQYF
DNA: TGCAGTGCTAGAGAAACAGCGGGGTTTGTCGAGCAGTACTTC

size: -
V: TRBV30
J: TRBJ2-7
D: -
CDR3: CAWSVEEWSEQYF
DNA: TGTGCCTGGAGTGTGGAGGAATGGAGCGAGCAGTACTTC

size: few
V: TRBV18
J: TRBJ1-2
D: -
CDR3: CASSPDITNYGYTF
DNA: TGTGCCAGCTCACCCGACATTACTAACTATGGCTACACCTTC

size: few
V: TRBV7-9
J: TRBJ1-2
D: TRBD1
CDR3: CASSLPSTGGYGYTF
DNA: TGTGCCAGCAGCTTACCTTCGACAGGGGGCTATGGCTACACCTTC

size: few
V: TRBV20-1
J: TRBJ2-5
D: TRBD2
CDR3: CSAPGLAGEVQETQYF
DNA: TGCAGTGCTCCGGGACTAGCGGGAGAAGTCCAAGAGACCCAGTACTTC

size: many
V: TRBV7-3
J: TRBJ2-7
D: -
CDR3: CASSLGYGVTYEQYF
DNA: TGTGCCAGCAGCTTAGGGTACGGGGTTACCTACGAGCAGTACTTC

size: once
V: TRBV6-5
J: TRBJ1-6
D: -
CDR3: CASKETPPGSPLHF
DNA: TGTGCCAGCAAGGAGACTCCCCCGGGGTCACCCCTCCACTTT

size: -
V: TRBV20-1
J: TRBJ2-5
D: -
CDR3: CSAREATGGETQYF
DNA: TGCAGTGCTAGAGAGGCGACAGGTGGGGAGACCCAGTACTTC

size: -
V: TRBV28
J: TRBJ2-3
D: -
CDR3: CASSPGSPLLGDTQYF
DNA: TGTGCCAGCAGTCCTGGCAGCCCACTTCTGGGAGATACGCAGTATTTT

size: many
V: TRBV29-1
J: TRBJ1-1
D: -
CDR3: CSVEDLGVLNTEAFF
DNA: TGCAGCGTTGAAGACCTAGGGGTTCTGAACACTGAAGCTTTCTTT

size: -
V: TRBV6-5
J: TRBJ2-5
D: -
CDR3: CASSWRGTRQETQYF
DNA: TGTGCCAGCAGTTGGAGAGGGACCAGACAAGAGACCCAGTACTTC

size: -
V: TRBV13
J: TRBJ1-4
D: -
CDR3: CASSLSGEGTNEKLFF
DNA: TGTGCCAGCAGCTTATCCGGGGAGGGAACTAATGAAAAACTGTTTTTT

size: few
V: TRBV5-1
J: TRBJ2-2
D: -
CDR3: CASSPAGTPNTGELFF
DNA: TGCGCCAGCAGCCCAGCCGGGACACCGAACACCGGGGAGCTGTTTTTT